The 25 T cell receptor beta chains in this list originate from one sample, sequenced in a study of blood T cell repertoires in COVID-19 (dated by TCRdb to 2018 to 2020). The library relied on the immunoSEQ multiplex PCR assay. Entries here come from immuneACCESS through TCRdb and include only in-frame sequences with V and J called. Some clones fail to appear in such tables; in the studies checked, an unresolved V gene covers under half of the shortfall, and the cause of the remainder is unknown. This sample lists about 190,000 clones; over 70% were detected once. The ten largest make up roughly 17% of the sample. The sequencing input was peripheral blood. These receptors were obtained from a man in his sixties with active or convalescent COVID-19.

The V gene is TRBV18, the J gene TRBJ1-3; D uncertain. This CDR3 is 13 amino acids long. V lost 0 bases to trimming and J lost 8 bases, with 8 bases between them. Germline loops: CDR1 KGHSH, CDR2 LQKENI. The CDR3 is CASSPPGSYTIYF. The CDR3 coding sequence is TGTGCCAGCTCACCACCGGGCTCGTACACCATATATTTT.

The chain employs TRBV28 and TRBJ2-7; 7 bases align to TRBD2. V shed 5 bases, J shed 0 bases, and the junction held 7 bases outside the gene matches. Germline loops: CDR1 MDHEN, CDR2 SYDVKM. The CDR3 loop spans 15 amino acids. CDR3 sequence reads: CASSLPGGGSYEQYF. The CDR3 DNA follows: TGTGCCAGCAGTCTGCCGGGAGGTGGCTCCTACGAGCAGTACTTC.

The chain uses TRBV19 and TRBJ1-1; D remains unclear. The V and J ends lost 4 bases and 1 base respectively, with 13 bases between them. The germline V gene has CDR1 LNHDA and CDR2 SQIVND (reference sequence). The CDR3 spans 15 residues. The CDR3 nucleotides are TGTGCCAGTAGTACCTCCGGGGTGGGGAACACTGAAGCTTTCTTT. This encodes CASSTSGVGNTEAFF.

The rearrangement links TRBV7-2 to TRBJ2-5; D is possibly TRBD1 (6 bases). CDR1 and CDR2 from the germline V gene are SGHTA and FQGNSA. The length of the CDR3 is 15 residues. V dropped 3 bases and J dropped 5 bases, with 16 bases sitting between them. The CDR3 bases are TGTGCCAGCAGCTTTCTCACAGGGATCGGGGAGACCCAGTACTTC. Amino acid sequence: CASSFLTGIGETQYF.

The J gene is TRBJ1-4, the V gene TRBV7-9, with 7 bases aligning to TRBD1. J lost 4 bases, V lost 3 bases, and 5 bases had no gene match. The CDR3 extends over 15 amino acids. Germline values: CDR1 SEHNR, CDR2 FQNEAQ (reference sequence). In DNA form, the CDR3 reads TGTGCCAGCAGCTTTACCGGGACAGTTAATGAAAAACTGTTTTTT. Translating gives CASSFTGTVNEKLFF. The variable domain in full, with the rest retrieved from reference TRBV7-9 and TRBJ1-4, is DTGVSQNPRHKITKRGQNVTFRCDPISEHNRLYWYRQTLGQGPEFLTYFQNEAQLEKSRLLSDRFSAERPKGSFSTLEIQRTEQGDSAMYLCASSFTGTVNEKLFFGSGTQLSVL.

The CDR3 DNA reads TGTGCCAGCAGCTTAGAGTTTCGGACTATTAACACCGGGGAGCTGTTTTTT. Its protein is CASSLEFRTINTGELFF. The genes are TRBV7-9 and TRBJ2-2, with TRBD2 as a possible D gene (6 bases). The CDR3 is made up of 17 amino acids. CDR1 is SEHNR and CDR2 is FQNEAQ in the germline V gene (reference sequence). V lost 1 base and J 2 bases, leaving 14 bases between the germline ends.

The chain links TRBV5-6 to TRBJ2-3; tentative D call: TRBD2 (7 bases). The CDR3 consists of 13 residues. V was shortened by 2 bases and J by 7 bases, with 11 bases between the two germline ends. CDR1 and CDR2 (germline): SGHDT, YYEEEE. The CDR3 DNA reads TGTGCCAGCAGCTTAGGCGGGGGCAATACGCAGTATTTT. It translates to CASSLGGGNTQYF.

Here the CDR3 DNA reads TGTGCCACCAGCAGAGATAGGCGGAGGCCCTACGAGCAGTACTTC. It is translated as CATSRDRRRPYEQYF. The rearrangement links TRBV15 to TRBJ2-7; D is possibly TRBD2 (5 bases). V was clipped by 0 bases and J by 2 bases, with 11 bases between them. The CDR3 is 15 residues long. CDR1 LNHNV and CDR2 YYDKDF come from the germline V gene (reference sequence). The entire variable domain, with the rest obtained from reference TRBV15 and TRBJ2-7, is as follows: DAMVIQNPRYQVTQFGKPVTLSCSQTLNHNVMYWYQQKSSQAPKLLFHYYDKDFNNEADTPDNFQSRRPNTSFCFLDIRSPGLGDTAMYLCATSRDRRRPYEQYFGPGTRLTVT.

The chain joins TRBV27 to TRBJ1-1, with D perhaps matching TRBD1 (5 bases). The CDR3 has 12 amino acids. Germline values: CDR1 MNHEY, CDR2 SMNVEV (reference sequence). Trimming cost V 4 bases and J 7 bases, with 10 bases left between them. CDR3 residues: CASSSSGGEAFF. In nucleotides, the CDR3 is TGTGCCAGCAGTTCCTCGGGGGGTGAAGCTTTCTTT.

CDR3 amino acids: CASSQADSSSYNEQFF. CDR3 nucleotide sequence: TGCGCCAGCAGCCAAGCCGACTCGAGCTCCTACAATGAGCAGTTCTTC. The V and J genes are TRBV4-1 and TRBJ2-1; D is undetermined. Germline CDR1 MGHRA, CDR2 YSYEKL. Between the trimmed V and J ends, which lost 1 base and 0 bases, there was a span of 10 bases. This CDR3 is 16 amino acids long.

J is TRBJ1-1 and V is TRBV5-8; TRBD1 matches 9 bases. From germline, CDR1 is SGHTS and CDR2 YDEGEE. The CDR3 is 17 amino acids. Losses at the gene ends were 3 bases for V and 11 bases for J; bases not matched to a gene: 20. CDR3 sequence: CASSWEGPGQGFVKAFF. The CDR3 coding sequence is TGTGCCAGCAGCTGGGAAGGTCCGGGACAGGGATTCGTGAAGGCTTTCTTT.

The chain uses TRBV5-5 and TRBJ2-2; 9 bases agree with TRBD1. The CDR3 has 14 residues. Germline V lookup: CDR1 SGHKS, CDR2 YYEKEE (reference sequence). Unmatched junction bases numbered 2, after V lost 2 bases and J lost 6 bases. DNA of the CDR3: TGTGCCAGCAGCTTAACAGGGGGCCCCGGGGAGCTGTTTTTT. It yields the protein CASSLTGGPGELFF. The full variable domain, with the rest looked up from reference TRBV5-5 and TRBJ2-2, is DAGVTQSPTHLIKTRGQQVTLRCSPISGHKSVSWYQQVLGQGPQFIFQYYEKEERGRGNFPDRFSARQFPNYSSELNVNALLLGDSALYLCASSLTGGPGELFFGEGSRLTVL.

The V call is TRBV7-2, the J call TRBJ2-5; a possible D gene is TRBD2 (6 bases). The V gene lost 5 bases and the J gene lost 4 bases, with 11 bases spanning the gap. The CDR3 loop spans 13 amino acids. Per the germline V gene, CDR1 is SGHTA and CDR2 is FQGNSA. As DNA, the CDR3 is TGTGCCAGCAGCCCCCAGGGAGGAGAGACCCAGTACTTC. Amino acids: CASSPQGGETQYF.

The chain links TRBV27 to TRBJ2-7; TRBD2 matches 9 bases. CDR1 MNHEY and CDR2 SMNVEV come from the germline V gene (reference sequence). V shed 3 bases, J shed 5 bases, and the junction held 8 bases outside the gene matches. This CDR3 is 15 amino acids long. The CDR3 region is CASSFGGGRVDEQYF. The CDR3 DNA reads TGTGCCAGCAGTTTTGGGGGCGGGAGGGTTGACGAGCAGTACTTC.

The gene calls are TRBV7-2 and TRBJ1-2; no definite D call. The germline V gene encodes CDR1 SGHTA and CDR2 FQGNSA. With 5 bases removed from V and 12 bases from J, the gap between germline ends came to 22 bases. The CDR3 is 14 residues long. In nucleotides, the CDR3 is TGTGCCAGCAGCCCTACCCCACTAAAAAGGGAGCACACCTTC. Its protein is CASSPTPLKREHTF.

In DNA, the CDR3 is TGTGCCAGCAGCTTAAGACGGGCTAGCGGGGTATACCAAGAGACCCAGTACTTC. It encodes CASSLRRASGVYQETQYF. V gene TRBV7-2 combines with J gene TRBJ2-5, with TRBD2 matching 9 bases. Germline V gene data show CDR1 as SGHTA and CDR2 as FQGNSA. After removal of 2 bases from V and 0 bases from J, the junction contained 10 bases not matched to a gene. This CDR3 is 18 amino acids long.

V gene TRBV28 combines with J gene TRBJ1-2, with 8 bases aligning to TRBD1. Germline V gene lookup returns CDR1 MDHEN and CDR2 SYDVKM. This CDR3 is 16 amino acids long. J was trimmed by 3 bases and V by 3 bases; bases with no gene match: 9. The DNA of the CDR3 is TGTGCCAGCAGTTTCTCGTCCAGGGGGCGCGACTATGGCTACACCTTC. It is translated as CASSFSSRGRDYGYTF.

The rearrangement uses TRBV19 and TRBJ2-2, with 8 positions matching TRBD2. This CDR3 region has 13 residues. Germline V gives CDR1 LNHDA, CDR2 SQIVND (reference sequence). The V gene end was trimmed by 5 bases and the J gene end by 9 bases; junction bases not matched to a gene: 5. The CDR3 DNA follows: TGTGCCAGTAGTGGGACTAGTGGTTGGGAGCTGTTTTTT. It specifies CASSGTSGWELFF. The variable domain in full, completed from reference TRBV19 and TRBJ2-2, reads DGGITQSPKYLFRKEGQNVTLSCEQNLNHDAMYWYRQDPGQGLRLIYYSQIVNDFQKGDIAEGYSVSREKKESFPLTVTSAQKNPTAFYLCASSGTSGWELFFGEGSRLTVL.

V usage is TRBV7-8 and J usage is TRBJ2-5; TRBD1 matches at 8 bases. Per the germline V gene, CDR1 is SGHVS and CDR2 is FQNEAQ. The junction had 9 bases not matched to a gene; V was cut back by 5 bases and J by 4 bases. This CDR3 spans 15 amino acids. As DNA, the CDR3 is TGTGCCAGCAGCCGCGGGACAGGTAGAAGAGAGACCCAGTACTTC. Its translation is CASSRGTGRRETQYF.

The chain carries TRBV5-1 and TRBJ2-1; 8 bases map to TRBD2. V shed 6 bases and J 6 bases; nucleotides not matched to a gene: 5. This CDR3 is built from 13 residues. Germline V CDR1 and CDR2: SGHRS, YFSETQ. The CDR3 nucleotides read TGCGCCAGCATTCGGGAGGGTAGCAATGAGCAGTTCTTC. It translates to CASIREGSNEQFF.

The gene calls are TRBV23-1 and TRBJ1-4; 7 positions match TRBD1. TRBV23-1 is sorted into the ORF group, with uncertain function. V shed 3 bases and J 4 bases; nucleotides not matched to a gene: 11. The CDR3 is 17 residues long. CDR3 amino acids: CASSQPNPGQNNEKLFF. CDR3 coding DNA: TGCGCCAGCAGTCAGCCGAATCCGGGACAGAATAATGAAAAACTGTTTTTT.

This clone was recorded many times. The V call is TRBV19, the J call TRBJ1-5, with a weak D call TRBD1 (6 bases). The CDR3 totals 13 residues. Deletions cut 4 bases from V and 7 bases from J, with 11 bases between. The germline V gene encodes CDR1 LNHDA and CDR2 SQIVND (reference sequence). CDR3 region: CASSKQGGQPQHF. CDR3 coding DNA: TGTGCCAGTAGTAAACAGGGAGGGCAGCCCCAGCATTTT.

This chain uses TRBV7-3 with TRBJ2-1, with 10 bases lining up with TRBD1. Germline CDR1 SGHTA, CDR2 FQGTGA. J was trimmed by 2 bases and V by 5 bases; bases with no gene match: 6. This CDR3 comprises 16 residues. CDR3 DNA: TGTGCCAGCAGCCCCTCCGGGACAGGGGCCTACAATGAGCAGTTCTTC. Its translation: CASSPSGTGAYNEQFF.

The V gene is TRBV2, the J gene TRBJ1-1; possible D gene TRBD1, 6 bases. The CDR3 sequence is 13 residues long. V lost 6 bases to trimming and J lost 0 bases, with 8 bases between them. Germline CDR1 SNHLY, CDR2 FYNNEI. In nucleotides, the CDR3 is TGTGCCAGCAGGGGGACATTGAACACTGAAGCTTTCTTT. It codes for CASRGTLNTEAFF.

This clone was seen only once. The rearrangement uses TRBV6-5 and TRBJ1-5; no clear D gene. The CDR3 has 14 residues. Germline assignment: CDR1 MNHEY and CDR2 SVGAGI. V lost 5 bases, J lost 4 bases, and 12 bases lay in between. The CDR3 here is CASSQTTSNQPQHF. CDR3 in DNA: TGTGCCAGCAGTCAGACGACATCGAATCAGCCCCAGCATTTT.